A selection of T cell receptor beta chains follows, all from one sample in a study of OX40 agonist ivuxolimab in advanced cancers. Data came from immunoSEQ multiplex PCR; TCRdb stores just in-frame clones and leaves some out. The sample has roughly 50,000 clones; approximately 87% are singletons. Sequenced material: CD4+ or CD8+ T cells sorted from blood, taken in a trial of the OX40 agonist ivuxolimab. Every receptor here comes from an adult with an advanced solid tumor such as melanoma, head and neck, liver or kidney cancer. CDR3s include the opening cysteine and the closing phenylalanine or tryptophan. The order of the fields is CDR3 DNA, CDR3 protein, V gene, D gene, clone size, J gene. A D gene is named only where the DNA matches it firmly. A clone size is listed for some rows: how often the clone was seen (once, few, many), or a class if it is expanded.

DNA: TGTGCCAGTAGTACCAACAGGGGTTTAGCAACTGAAGCTTTCTTT
CDR3: CASSTNRGLATEAFF
V: TRBV19
D: TRBD1
size: .
J: TRBJ1-1

DNA: TGTGCCAGCAGCTTAGGAGGGCGGGTTAGCAATCAGCCCCAGCATTTT
CDR3: CASSLGGRVSNQPQHF
V: TRBV7-9
D: .
size: once
J: TRBJ1-5

DNA: TGCAGCGTTGCCTCCGCGACCGGGGAGCTGTTTTTT
CDR3: CSVASATGELFF
V: TRBV29-1
D: .
size: .
J: TRBJ2-2

DNA: TGTGCCAGTACGGACAGGCGGCGTTCTCTTAGCAATCAGCCCCAGCATTTT
CDR3: CASTDRRRSLSNQPQHF
V: TRBV19
D: TRBD1
size: .
J: TRBJ1-5

DNA: TGTGCCTGGAGTGTACTGACGGTTGCTAACTATGGCTACACCTTC
CDR3: CAWSVLTVANYGYTF
V: TRBV30
D: .
size: .
J: TRBJ1-2

DNA: TGTGCCAGCAGCGCGGACGGTTCCAACCGTCTCGAGCAGTACTTC
CDR3: CASSADGSNRLEQYF
V: TRBV9
D: .
size: .
J: TRBJ2-7

DNA: TGTGCCAGCAGTGAAAGGGTCGGGGCCTCTGGGGCCAACGTCCTGACTTTC
CDR3: CASSERVGASGANVLTF
V: TRBV2
D: .
size: .
J: TRBJ2-6

DNA: TGTGCCAGCAATACGCAGTATTTT
CDR3: CASNTQYF
V: TRBV25-1
D: .
size: .
J: TRBJ2-3

DNA: TGTGCCACCGCATCGACGAAGGCGCTGAACACTGAAGCTTTCTTT
CDR3: CATASTKALNTEAFF
V: TRBV15
D: .
size: .
J: TRBJ1-1

DNA: TGTGCCAGCAGTTTGACAGGGGTAGGAGGCACTGAAGCTTTCTTT
CDR3: CASSLTGVGGTEAFF
V: TRBV27
D: TRBD1
size: .
J: TRBJ1-1

DNA: TGTGCCAGCAGTTTTGGGCAGGGCCTTGAAGCTTTCTTT
CDR3: CASSFGQGLEAFF
V: TRBV27
D: .
size: medium-sized
J: TRBJ1-1

DNA: TGTGCCAGCAGCTCCAGGGGGCTGAAAGAGACCCAGTACTTC
CDR3: CASSSRGLKETQYF
V: TRBV5-4
D: TRBD1
size: once
J: TRBJ2-5

DNA: TGTGCCAGCAGCGTAGAAGAGGACACCGGGGAGCTGTTTTTT
CDR3: CASSVEEDTGELFF
V: TRBV9
D: .
size: once
J: TRBJ2-2

DNA: TGTGCCAGCAGTGCAGGGGCTGAAGCTTTCTTT
CDR3: CASSAGAEAFF
V: TRBV9
D: .
size: .
J: TRBJ1-1

DNA: TGCGCCAGCAGCCAAGATACGATTAGTACTGAAGCTTTCTTT
CDR3: CASSQDTISTEAFF
V: TRBV4-3
D: .
size: .
J: TRBJ1-1